The 29 T cell receptor beta chains listed next were all sequenced from one sample in a study of post-analysis software for immune sequencing data. Their antigen targets remain unknown. Study results and caveats: Patients had higher frequencies than controls of five TRBV segments, including TRBV5-6, TRBV5-1 and TRBV20-1.

Unique molecular identifiers tagged the TCR beta cDNA libraries. In TCRdb, the PCR reads were re-called with MiXCR into one record per CDR3 protein. The data contain roughly 600,000 distinct CDR3 sequences, roughly 47% of them singletons. The specimen sequenced was blood. The receptors were sampled from a girl aged 5-17 years with multiple sclerosis.

The chain is built from TRBV9 and TRBJ2-5; no reliable D call. CDR3 length: 14 amino acids. Trimming removed 3 bases at V and 2 bases at J, with 11 bases between. From germline, CDR1 is SGDLS and CDR2 YYNGEE. CDR3 amino acids: CASSASLRQETQYF. The CDR3 bases are TGTGCCAGCAGCGCGTCCTTAAGGCAAGAGACCCAGTACTTC.

The chain uses TRBV7-2 and TRBJ1-2, with unresolved D. The germline CDR1 and CDR2 sequences are SGHTA and FQGNSA. This CDR3 contains 16 residues. Trimming removed 5 bases from V and 2 bases from J, with 18 bases in between. The CDR3 DNA reads as TGTGCCAGCAGCCTCTCTTCTACGGCCCCCAACTATGGCTACACCTTC. Amino acids: CASSLSSTAPNYGYTF.

With respect to this clonotype: Compared with germline, one end of the junction differs, possibly owing to a read error. The chain carries TRBV12-3 or TRBV12-4 and TRBJ2-7, with 8 bases matching TRBD2. The DNA end is more similar to TRBJ2-5, so the J call may be wrong. The CDR3 has 14 amino acids. The CDR3 DNA sequence: TGTGCCAGCGGTTTATTAGCGGGAAGTGAGACCCAGTACTTC. Amino acid sequence: CASGLLAGSETQYF.

This clonotype came up a few times. The rearrangement uses TRBV20-1 and TRBJ2-1; D remains unclear. CDR3 size: 12 residues. V lost 3 bases, J lost 2 bases, and 5 bases lay in between. Germline V gene lookup returns CDR1 DFQATT and CDR2 SNEGSKA (reference sequence). CDR3 nucleotides: TGCAGTGCTAGGCAGACCTACAATGAGCAGTTCTTC. Amino acids: CSARQTYNEQFF.

On this clonotype: The junction shows a germline mismatch at one end, possibly a read error. The chain employs TRBV19 and TRBJ2-7; possible D gene TRBD1, 6 bases. The DNA end is a closer match to TRBJ2-5, so the J assignment may be wrong. CDR3 size: 15 residues. Germline V lookup: CDR1 LNHDA, CDR2 SQIVND (reference sequence). The CDR3 bases are TGTGCTAGTAGTCCTCGACCGGACAGTTCCGAGACCCAGTACTTC. Amino acid sequence: CASSPRPDSSETQYF.

The J gene is TRBJ2-5, the V gene TRBV21-1; TRBD1 was called by the table and not checked on the DNA. TRBV21-1 is a pseudogene locus. The CDR3 runs to 15 residues. The CDR3, as DNA: TGTGCCAGCAGCAAAGCAGGGGGGACAAAGGAGACCCAGTACTTC. This codes for CASSKAGGTKETQYF.

The genes are TRBV12-3 or TRBV12-4 and TRBJ1-1; 8 bases line up with TRBD1. The CDR3 is made up of 14 amino acids. V trimming: 2 bases; J trimming: 3 bases; junction bases outside the gene matches: 2. The CDR3 DNA sequence: TGTGCCAGCAGTTTACAGGGGGCTTACACTGAAGCTTTCTTT. This encodes CASSLQGAYTEAFF.

The V gene is TRBV5-1, the J gene TRBJ2-5; 12 bases fit TRBD1. The better agreement between TRBJ2-7 and the DNA end casts doubt on the J call. The CDR3 runs to 15 residues. CDR1 and CDR2 (germline): SGHRS, YFSETQ. The CDR3 DNA follows: TGCGCCAGCAGCCACCGGGACAGGGGGCCGTACGAGCAGTACTTC. This codes for CASSHRDRGPYEQYF.

The gene calls are TRBV4-1 and TRBJ1-1; TRBD1 is a possible D gene (5 bases). Per germline, CDR1 MGHRA and CDR2 YSYEKL. The V end lost 0 bases, the J end lost 5 bases, and 16 bases lay between the germline ends. The CDR3 is 16 amino acids. The CDR3 spells CASSQERMQGRTEAFF. CDR3 nucleotides: TGCGCCAGCAGCCAAGAAAGGATGCAGGGACGAACTGAAGCTTTCTTT.

CDR3 in amino acids: CASSLTAGVGNEQFF. DNA for the CDR3: TGCGCCAGCAGCTTGACCGCGGGAGTGGGGAATGAGCAGTTCTTC. This chain uses TRBV5-1 with TRBJ2-1, with 7 bases matching TRBD2. The germline V gene encodes CDR1 SGHRS and CDR2 YFSETQ. The trim removed 1 base at V and 7 bases at J, leaving 8 bases unmatched. The CDR3 is made up of 15 amino acids.

This rearrangement joins TRBV7-9 to TRBJ1-2; TRBD1 might be the D (5 bases). Germline V lookup: CDR1 SEHNR, CDR2 FQNEAQ (reference sequence). Deletions cut 4 bases from V and 3 bases from J, with 18 bases between. The CDR3 contains 16 residues. The CDR3: CASSSLDQGGDYGYTF. The CDR3 nucleotides are TGTGCCAGCAGCTCCTTGGATCAGGGAGGAGACTATGGCTACACCTTC.

V gene TRBV20-1 combines with J gene TRBJ1-5, with D possibly TRBD1 on 5 matching bases. Trimming left V 5 bases short and J 5 bases short, with 13 bases between. The CDR3 contains 13 residues. Germline V gene lookup returns CDR1 DFQATT and CDR2 SNEGSKA (reference sequence). CDR3 in DNA: TGCAGTGCTTCTCCAGGGTTCGATCAGCCCCAGCATTTT. Translating gives CSASPGFDQPQHF.

The V and J genes are TRBV20-1 and TRBJ1-5; possibly TRBD1 for D (6 bases). The CDR3 has 13 residues. The germline gives CDR1 DFQATT, CDR2 SNEGSKA (reference sequence). V lost 2 bases and J lost 5, with 10 bases in between. CDR3 sequence: CSARRGVDQPQHF. The DNA of the CDR3 is TGCAGTGCTAGAAGGGGGGTAGATCAGCCCCAGCATTTT.

The chain uses TRBV20-1 and TRBJ2-7; no clear D gene. V lost 5 bases to trimming and J lost 7 bases, with 21 bases between them. CDR1 is DFQATT, CDR2 SNEGSKA, per germline (reference sequence). This CDR3 spans 14 amino acids. CDR3: CSALLDGKYNEQYF. The CDR3, as DNA: TGCAGTGCTCTCTTGGACGGCAAATACAATGAGCAGTACTTC.

This clonotype was counted a few times. CDR3 bases: TGTGCCAGCAGCTCCTGGACTAGCGGGACAGCAGGGGGGAATGAGCAGTTCTTC. This encodes CASSSWTSGTAGGNEQFF. The V call is TRBV12-3 or TRBV12-4, the J call TRBJ2-1; 12 nucleotides line up with TRBD2. The V gene end was trimmed by 6 bases and the J gene end by 7 bases; junction bases not matched to a gene: 16. This CDR3 region has 18 residues.

This clonotype was seen only a few times. V gene TRBV12-3 or TRBV12-4 combines with J gene TRBJ1-5, with D uncertain. The length of the CDR3 is 15 residues. V was pared by 3 bases and J by 7 bases, with 16 bases between. CDR3 sequence: CASSFGREVGQPQHF. The CDR3 DNA reads TGTGCCAGCAGTTTCGGTAGGGAAGTAGGCCAGCCCCAGCATTTT.

This CDR3 is CASSFVGPTDTQYF. CDR3 DNA: TGTGCCAGCAGCTTTGTGGGCCCCACAGATACGCAGTATTTT. The J gene is TRBJ2-3, the V gene TRBV7-2, with D unclear. This CDR3 has 14 amino acids. Germline V gene lookup returns CDR1 SGHTA and CDR2 FQGNSA. The germline V and J ends were trimmed by 3 bases and 2 bases, with 9 bases remaining between them.

The chain couples TRBV21-1 to TRBJ2-7; TRBD2, the table's D call, was not compared with the DNA. TRBV21-1 is an annotated pseudogene. The CDR3 is made up of 14 amino acids. Written as DNA, the CDR3 is TGTGCCAGCAGCAAGGCTAGCGGGACCTACGAGCAGTACTTC. Translated: CASSKASGTYEQYF.

The chain links TRBV19 to TRBJ2-5; 7 positions agree with TRBD2. The length of the CDR3 is 13 residues. CDR1 is LNHDA, CDR2 SQIVND, per germline (reference sequence). The V segment lost 7 bases and the J segment 11 bases; nucleotides outside the gene matches: 13. CDR3 residues: CASNEDRAGEQYF. CDR3 in DNA: TGTGCCAGTAACGAGGACCGCGCGGGGGAGCAGTACTTC.

The chain combines TRBV20-1 with TRBJ2-7, with D perhaps TRBD2 (6 bases). The CDR3 extends over 15 amino acids. Germline V lookup: CDR1 DFQATT, CDR2 SNEGSKA (reference sequence). Trimming shortened V by 1 base and J by 3 bases, and 16 bases separated the two germline ends. CDR3 in amino acids: CSARAVPGEDYEQYF. DNA for the CDR3: TGCAGTGCTAGAGCTGTACCGGGAGAGGACTACGAGCAGTACTTC.

The chain links TRBV12-3 or TRBV12-4 to TRBJ1-2; 9 positions agree with TRBD1. Germline trimming cut 6 bases from V and 7 bases from J; bases unmatched to any gene: 6. The CDR3 runs to 13 residues. CDR3 loop: CASSQGQGTGYTF. In DNA form, the CDR3 reads TGTGCCAGCAGCCAGGGACAGGGTACTGGCTACACCTTC.

The V and J genes are TRBV7-9 and TRBJ2-1; 13 bases are a match to TRBD2. Germline V lookup: CDR1 SEHNR, CDR2 FQNEAQ (reference sequence). The V gene end was trimmed by 4 bases and the J gene end by 8 bases; junction bases not matched to a gene: 8. This CDR3 contains 16 residues. The DNA of the CDR3 is TGTGCCAGCAGCTCCGGACTAGCGGGAGTTTCACATGAGCAGTTCTTC. This gives the protein CASSSGLAGVSHEQFF.

The chain uses TRBV20-1 and TRBJ1-2; TRBD1 agrees at 8 bases. Germline loops: CDR1 DFQATT, CDR2 SNEGSKA (reference sequence). V was pared by 4 bases and J by 5 bases, with 9 bases of the junction left unmatched. The CDR3 is 14 amino acids. CDR3 in amino acids: CSATGTGIIYGYTF. The CDR3, as DNA: TGCAGTGCTACCGGGACAGGAATAATATATGGCTACACCTTC.

The J gene is TRBJ2-3, the V gene TRBV9; 10 nucleotides line up with TRBD2. V lost 4 bases and J lost 2; bases outside the gene matches: 7. The CDR3 spans 16 residues. The V gene's germline CDR1 is SGDLS and CDR2 YYNGEE. CDR3 DNA sequence: TGTGCCAGCAGCTCCCTAGCGGGGGCCCTCACAGATACGCAGTATTTT. This gives the protein CASSSLAGALTDTQYF.

The chain uses TRBV4-2 and TRBJ2-1; tentatively, D is TRBD2 (6 bases). The CDR3 is made up of 14 amino acids. Between the trimmed V and J ends, which lost 3 bases and 7 bases, there was a span of 13 bases. CDR1 is LGHNA and CDR2 is YNFKEQ in the germline V gene. CDR3 in amino acids: CASSQAGKGNEQFF. The CDR3 bases are TGTGCCAGCAGCCAGGCGGGGAAAGGGAATGAGCAGTTCTTC.

This clonotype was seen only once. This clone may be a read error of a much larger clone one base away. The rearrangement links TRBV24-1 to TRBJ2-1; 9 bases are shared with TRBD1. The V gene's germline CDR1 is KGHDR and CDR2 SFDVKD. Trimming at V came to 12 bases and at J to 10 bases, leaving 9 bases not matched to a gene. This CDR3 spans 12 amino acids. CDR3 DNA: TGTGCCGCCCGAGGGACAGGGCGCGAGCAGTTCTTC. Protein sequence: CAARGTGREQFF.

This clonotype was found a few times. The rearrangement joins TRBV29-1 to TRBJ2-1; 9 bases align to TRBD2. The CDR3 is 15 residues long. The V and J ends lost 5 bases and 1 base, in that order; junction bases with no gene match: 6. The germline V gene encodes CDR1 SQVTM and CDR2 ANQGSEA. The CDR3 region is CSVHLLAGSYNEQFF. The CDR3 nucleotides are TGCAGCGTTCACCTGCTAGCGGGATCCTACAATGAGCAGTTCTTC.

This clonotype showed up just a few times. This chain joins TRBV20-1 and TRBJ2-5; D is unresolved. Trimming shortened V by 6 bases and J by 2 bases, and 13 bases separated the two germline ends. The CDR3 spans 13 residues. Germline loops: CDR1 DFQATT, CDR2 SNEGSKA (reference sequence). CDR3 sequence: CSAPTPFQETQYF. DNA of the CDR3: TGCAGTGCCCCGACCCCTTTTCAAGAGACCCAGTACTTC.

This clonotype was counted a single time. The V call is TRBV12-3 or TRBV12-4, the J call TRBJ1-3; D remains unclear. The germline V and J ends were trimmed by 7 bases and 0 bases, with 10 bases remaining between them. The length of the CDR3 is 14 residues. The CDR3 region is CASILWSSGNTIYF. In DNA, the CDR3 is TGTGCCAGCATCCTTTGGAGCTCTGGAAACACCATATATTTT.